This TCR beta chain came from a study of cytomegalovirus exposure and HLA in healthy donors. V shed 4 bases and J 1 base; nucleotides not matched to a gene: 3. This CDR3 has 16 residues. The V gene's germline CDR1 is MGHDK and CDR2 SYGVNS. In the PCR, 60 Vbeta and 13 Jbeta primers were used. Clones were sequenced by immunoSEQ multiplex PCR, and TCRdb holds only the in-frame ones, with some missing. The repertoire includes about 180,000 clones, 77% of them detected once, and approximately 1.4% sits in the top ten. Donors were nominally healthy when sampled, though unrecorded immune exposures were likely.

This clonotype originated in a man between 18 and 35 years old in good health and CMV-seronegative. The chain employs TRBV25-1 and TRBJ2-1; TRBD1 agrees at 11 bases. Sequencing input: PBMCs. CDR3 nucleotide sequence: TGTGCCAGCAGTGGGGGGACAGGGGGTTCCTACAATGAGCAGTTCTTC. Residues: CASSGGTGGSYNEQFF.